One and the same sample provided the 10 T cell receptor beta chains below, sequenced in a study of blood T cell repertoires in COVID-19. Method: immunoSEQ multiplex PCR; TCRdb's copy keeps in-frame clones and lacks some. In the table there are roughly 360,000 clones, 80% to 90% of which are singletons. Specimen: PBMCs or T cells enriched from blood (not recorded which). The receptors derive from a man aged 25 to 40 who had recovered from COVID-19.

V usage is TRBV27 and J usage is TRBJ1-1, with 9 bases fitting TRBD1. After removal of 4 bases from V and 0 bases from J, the junction contained 3 bases not matched to a gene. The CDR3 length is 15 residues. The V gene's germline CDR1 is MNHEY and CDR2 SMNVEV (reference sequence). As DNA, the CDR3 is TGTGCCAGCAGTTCAACAGGGGGCATGAACACTGAAGCTTTCTTT. This translates into CASSSTGGMNTEAFF.

The rearrangement uses TRBV6-2 or TRBV6-3 and TRBJ2-7; 8 positions agree with TRBD2. This CDR3 is built from 15 residues. The germline V gene has CDR1 MNHEY and CDR2 SVGEGT. Germline trimming cut 2 bases from V and 5 bases from J; bases unmatched to any gene: 8. This CDR3 reads CASSYRRGGLNEQYF. CDR3 bases: TGTGCCAGCAGTTACCGCCGGGGGGGCCTAAACGAGCAGTACTTC.

The chain combines TRBV10-2 with TRBJ1-1; no firm D call. CDR1 and CDR2 (germline): WSHSY, SAAADI. This CDR3 spans 12 amino acids. Trimming removed 6 bases from V and 2 bases from J, with 7 bases in between. CDR3 bases: TGCGCCAGCAGATGGGCAAACACTGAAGCTTTCTTT. It codes for CASRWANTEAFF.

CDR3 residues: CARSHPSGNLRYF. In nucleotides, the CDR3 is TGTGCCAGGTCCCATCCCTCCGGGAACCTTCGCTATTTT. J is TRBJ2-3 and V is TRBV2; a possible D gene is TRBD2 (5 bases). This CDR3 spans 13 amino acids. The germline CDR1 and CDR2 sequences are SNHLY and FYNNEI. The V gene lost 9 bases and the J gene lost 15 bases, with 25 bases spanning the gap. Full variable domain (missing parts from reference TRBV2 and TRBJ2-3): EPEVTQTPSHQVTQMGQEVILRCVPISNHLYFYWYRQILGQKVEFLVSFYNNEISEKSEIFDDQFSVERPDGSNFTLKIRSTKLEDSAMYFCARSHPSGNLRYFGPGTRLTVL.

CDR3 nucleotide sequence: TGCGCCAGCAGCCCAAGCCTCGGGACTAGCGGGGGGGAAAGTACGCAGTATTTT. Amino acid sequence: CASSPSLGTSGGESTQYF. The gene calls are TRBV4-3 and TRBJ2-3; TRBD2 aligns across 16 bases. The CDR3 length is 18 residues. The V and J ends lost 4 bases and 8 bases, in that order; junction bases with no gene match: 12. CDR1 and CDR2 (germline): LGHNA, YSLEER.

The chain combines TRBV7-2 with TRBJ2-7; D might be TRBD2 (5 bases). This CDR3 is 15 amino acids long. Germline V lookup: CDR1 SGHTA, CDR2 FQGNSA. V dropped 3 bases and J dropped 3 bases, with 15 bases sitting between them. The CDR3 DNA is TGTGCCAGCAGCTTGGAGAGGGTGCCGGGCTACGAGCAGTACTTC. It translates to CASSLERVPGYEQYF.

This chain uses TRBV7-2 with TRBJ2-5, with a tentative D call TRBD1 (7 bases). The CDR3 extends over 15 amino acids. The germline V gene has CDR1 SGHTA and CDR2 FQGNSA. V was clipped by 5 bases and J by 2 bases, with 15 bases between them. In DNA form, the CDR3 reads TGTGCCAGCAGCACTCTACAGGGGACTCAAGAGACCCAGTACTTC. Its translation is CASSTLQGTQETQYF.

This clone has only a few counts. The chain has TRBV3-1 (or the pseudogene TRBV3-2) and TRBJ2-5, with 9 bases that match TRBD2. Trimming cost V 1 base and J 2 bases; bases outside gene matches: 8. This CDR3 contains 17 residues. Looked up from germline, CDR1 is LGHDT and CDR2 is YNNKEL (reference sequence). CDR3 nucleotide sequence: TGTGCCAGCAGCCAAGGTTTTGGCGGGGGGGATCAAGAGACCCAGTACTTC. Encoded protein: CASSQGFGGGDQETQYF.

V gene TRBV10-3 combines with J gene TRBJ1-4; 9 nucleotides match TRBD1. Trimming cost V 5 bases and J 8 bases; bases outside gene matches: 3. The CDR3 totals 13 residues. In germline, CDR1 is ENHRY, CDR2 SYGVKD. The CDR3 nucleotides read TGTGCCATCAGTACCGGACAGGGGGAAAAACTGTTTTTT. It specifies CAISTGQGEKLFF.

V usage is TRBV5-4 and J usage is TRBJ1-2, with 7 bases that match TRBD1. The CDR3 covers 14 residues. Per germline, CDR1 SGHNT and CDR2 YYREEE (reference sequence). The V gene end was trimmed by 0 bases and the J gene end by 7 bases; junction bases not matched to a gene: 6. The CDR3 protein is CASSLERGRVGYTF. The CDR3 bases are TGTGCCAGCAGCTTGGAAAGGGGGCGGGTTGGCTACACCTTC.